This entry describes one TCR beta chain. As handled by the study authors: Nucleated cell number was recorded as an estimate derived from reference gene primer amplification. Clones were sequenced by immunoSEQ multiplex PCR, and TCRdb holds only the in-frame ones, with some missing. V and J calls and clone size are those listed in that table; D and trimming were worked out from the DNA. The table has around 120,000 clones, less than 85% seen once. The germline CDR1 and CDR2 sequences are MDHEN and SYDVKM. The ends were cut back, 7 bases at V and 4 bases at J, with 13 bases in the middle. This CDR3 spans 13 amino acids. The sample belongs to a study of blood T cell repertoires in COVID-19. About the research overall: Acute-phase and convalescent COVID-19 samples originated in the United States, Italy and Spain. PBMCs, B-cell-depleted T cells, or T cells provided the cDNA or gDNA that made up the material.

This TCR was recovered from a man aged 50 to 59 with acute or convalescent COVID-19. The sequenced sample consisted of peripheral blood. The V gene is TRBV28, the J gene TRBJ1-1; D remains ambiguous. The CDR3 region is CASTPELGTEAFF. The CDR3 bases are TGTGCCAGCACCCCGGAGCTAGGCACTGAAGCTTTCTTT.